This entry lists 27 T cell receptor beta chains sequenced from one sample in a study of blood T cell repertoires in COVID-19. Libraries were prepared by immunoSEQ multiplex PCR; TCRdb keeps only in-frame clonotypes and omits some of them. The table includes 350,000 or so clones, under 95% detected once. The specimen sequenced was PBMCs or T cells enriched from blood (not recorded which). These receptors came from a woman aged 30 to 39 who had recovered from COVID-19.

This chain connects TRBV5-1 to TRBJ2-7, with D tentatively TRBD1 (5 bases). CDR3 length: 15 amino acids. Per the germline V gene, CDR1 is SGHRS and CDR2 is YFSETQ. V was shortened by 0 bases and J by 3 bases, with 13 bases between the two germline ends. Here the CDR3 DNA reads TGCGCCAGCAGCTTGGCCCAGGGCTACTACTACGAGCAGTACTTC. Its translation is CASSLAQGYYYEQYF. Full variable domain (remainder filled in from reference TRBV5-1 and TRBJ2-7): KAGVTQTPRYLIKTRGQQVTLSCSPISGHRSVSWYQQTPGQGLQFLFEYFSETQRNKGNFPGRFSGRQFSNSRSEMNVSTLELGDSALYLCASSLAQGYYYEQYFGPGTRLTVT.

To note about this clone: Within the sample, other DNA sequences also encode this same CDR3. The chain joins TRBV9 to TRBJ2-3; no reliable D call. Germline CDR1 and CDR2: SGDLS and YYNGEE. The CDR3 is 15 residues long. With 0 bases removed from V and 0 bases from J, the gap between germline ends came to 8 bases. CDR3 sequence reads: CASSVDGGSTDTQYF. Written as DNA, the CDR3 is TGTGCCAGCAGCGTAGATGGCGGTAGCACAGATACGCAGTATTTT.

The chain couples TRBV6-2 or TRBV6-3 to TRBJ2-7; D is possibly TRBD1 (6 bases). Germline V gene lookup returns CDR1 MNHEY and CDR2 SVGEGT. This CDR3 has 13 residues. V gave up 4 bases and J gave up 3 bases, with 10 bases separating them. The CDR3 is CASSWLGGYEQYF. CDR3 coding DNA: TGTGCCAGCAGTTGGTTAGGGGGCTACGAGCAGTACTTC.

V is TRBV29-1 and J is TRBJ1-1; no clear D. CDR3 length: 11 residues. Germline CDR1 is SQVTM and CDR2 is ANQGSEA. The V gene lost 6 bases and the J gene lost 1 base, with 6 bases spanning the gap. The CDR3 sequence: CSVDKNTEAFF. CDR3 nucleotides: TGCAGCGTCGACAAGAACACTGAAGCTTTCTTT.

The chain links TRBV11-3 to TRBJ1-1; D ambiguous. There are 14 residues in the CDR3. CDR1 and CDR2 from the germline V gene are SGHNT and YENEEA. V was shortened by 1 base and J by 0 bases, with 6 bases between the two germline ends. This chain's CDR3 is CASSLGRMNTEAFF. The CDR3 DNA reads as TGTGCCAGCAGCTTAGGGCGGATGAACACTGAAGCTTTCTTT.

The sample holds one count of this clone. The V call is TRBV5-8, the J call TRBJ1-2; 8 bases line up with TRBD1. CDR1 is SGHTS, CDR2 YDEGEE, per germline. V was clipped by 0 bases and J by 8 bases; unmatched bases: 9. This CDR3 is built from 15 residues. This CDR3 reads CASSLGTGLSRGYTF. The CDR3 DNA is TGTGCCAGCAGCTTGGGGACAGGGTTATCGCGGGGCTACACCTTC.

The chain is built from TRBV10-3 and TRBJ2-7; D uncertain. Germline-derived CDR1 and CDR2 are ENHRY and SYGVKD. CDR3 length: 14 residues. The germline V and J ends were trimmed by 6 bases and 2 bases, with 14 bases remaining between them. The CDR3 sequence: CAIRDFDGAYEQYF. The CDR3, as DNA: TGTGCCATCAGAGATTTCGATGGAGCCTACGAGCAGTACTTC.

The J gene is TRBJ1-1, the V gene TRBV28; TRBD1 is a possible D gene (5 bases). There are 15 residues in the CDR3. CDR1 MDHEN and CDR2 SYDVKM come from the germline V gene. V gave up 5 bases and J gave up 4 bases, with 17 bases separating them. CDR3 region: CASSPPVQVRTEAFF. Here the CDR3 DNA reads TGTGCCAGCAGTCCGCCCGTACAGGTTCGCACTGAAGCTTTCTTT. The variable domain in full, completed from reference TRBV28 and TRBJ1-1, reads DVKVTQSSRYLVKRTGEKVFLECVQDMDHENMFWYRQDPGLGLRLIYFSYDVKMKEKGDIPEGYSVSREKKERFSLILESASTNQTSMYLCASSPPVQVRTEAFFGQGTRLTVV.

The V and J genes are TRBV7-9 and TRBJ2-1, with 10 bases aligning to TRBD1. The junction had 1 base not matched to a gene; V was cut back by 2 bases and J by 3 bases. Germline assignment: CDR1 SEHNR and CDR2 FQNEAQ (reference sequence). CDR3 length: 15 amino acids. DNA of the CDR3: TGTGCCAGCAGCTTACGGGACAGGGGCTACAATGAGCAGTTCTTC. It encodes CASSLRDRGYNEQFF.

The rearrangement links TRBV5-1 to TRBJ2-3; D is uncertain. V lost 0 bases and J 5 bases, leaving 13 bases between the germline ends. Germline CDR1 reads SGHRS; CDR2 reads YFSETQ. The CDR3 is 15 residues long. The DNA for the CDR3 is TGCGCCAGCAGCTTGGTAGAGATTGAGAGAGATACGCAGTATTTT. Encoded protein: CASSLVEIERDTQYF.

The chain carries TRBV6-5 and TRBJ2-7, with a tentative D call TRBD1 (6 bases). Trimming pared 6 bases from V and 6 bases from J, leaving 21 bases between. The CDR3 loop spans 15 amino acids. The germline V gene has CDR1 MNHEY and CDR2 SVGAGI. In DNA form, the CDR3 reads TGTGCCAGCAGGCAACAGGGTTTGGGTGTTGGCGAGCAGTACTTC. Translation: CASRQQGLGVGEQYF.

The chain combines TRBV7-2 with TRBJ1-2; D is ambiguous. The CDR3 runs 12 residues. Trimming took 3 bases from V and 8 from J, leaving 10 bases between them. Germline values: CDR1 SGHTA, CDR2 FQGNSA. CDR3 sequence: CASSFEVLGYTF. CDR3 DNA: TGTGCCAGCAGCTTTGAGGTTTTAGGCTACACCTTC.

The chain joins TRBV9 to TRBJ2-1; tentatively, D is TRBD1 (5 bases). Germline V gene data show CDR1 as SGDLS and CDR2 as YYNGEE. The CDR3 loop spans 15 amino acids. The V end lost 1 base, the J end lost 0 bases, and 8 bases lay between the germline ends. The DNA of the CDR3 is TGTGCCAGCAGCGTAACAGGTAGCTCCTACAATGAGCAGTTCTTC. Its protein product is CASSVTGSSYNEQFF.

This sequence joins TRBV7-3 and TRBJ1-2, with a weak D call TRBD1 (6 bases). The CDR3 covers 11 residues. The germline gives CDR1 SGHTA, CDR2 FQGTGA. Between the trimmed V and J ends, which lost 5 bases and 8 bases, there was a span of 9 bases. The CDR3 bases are TGTGCCAGCAGCGGCAGGGGCGGCTACACCTTC. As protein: CASSGRGGYTF.

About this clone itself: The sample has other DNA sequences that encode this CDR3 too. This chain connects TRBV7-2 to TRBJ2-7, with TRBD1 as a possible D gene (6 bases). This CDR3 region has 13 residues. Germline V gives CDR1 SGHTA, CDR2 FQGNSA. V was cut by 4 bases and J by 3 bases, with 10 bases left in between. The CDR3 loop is CASSSDRSYEQYF. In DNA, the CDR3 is TGTGCCAGCAGCTCAGACAGGAGCTACGAGCAGTACTTC.

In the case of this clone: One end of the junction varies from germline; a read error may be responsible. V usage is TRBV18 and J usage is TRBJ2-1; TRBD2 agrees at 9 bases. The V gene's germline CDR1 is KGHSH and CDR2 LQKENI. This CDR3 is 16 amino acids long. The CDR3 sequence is CASSTPSGRNYNEQFF. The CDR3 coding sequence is TGTGCCAGCTCAACACCGAGCGGGAGGAACTACAATGAGCAGTTCTTC.

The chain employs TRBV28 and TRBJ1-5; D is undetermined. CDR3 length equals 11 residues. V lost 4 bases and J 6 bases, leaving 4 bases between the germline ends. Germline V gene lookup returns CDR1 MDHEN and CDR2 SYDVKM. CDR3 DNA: TGTGCCAGCAGTTCTGTTCAGCCCCAGCATTTT. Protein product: CASSSVQPQHF.

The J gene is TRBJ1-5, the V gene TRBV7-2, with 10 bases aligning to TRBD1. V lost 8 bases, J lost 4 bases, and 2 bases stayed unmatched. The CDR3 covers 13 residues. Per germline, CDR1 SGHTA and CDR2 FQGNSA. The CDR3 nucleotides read TGTGCCAGCGGGACAGGGGATAATCAGCCCCAGCATTTT. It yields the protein CASGTGDNQPQHF.

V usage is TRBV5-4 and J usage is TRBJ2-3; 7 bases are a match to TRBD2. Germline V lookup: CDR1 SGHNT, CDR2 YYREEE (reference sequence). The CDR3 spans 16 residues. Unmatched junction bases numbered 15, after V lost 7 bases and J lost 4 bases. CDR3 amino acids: CASSVGGDVLSDTQYF. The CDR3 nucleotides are TGTGCCAGCTCGGTGGGGGGGGATGTTTTATCAGATACGCAGTATTTT.

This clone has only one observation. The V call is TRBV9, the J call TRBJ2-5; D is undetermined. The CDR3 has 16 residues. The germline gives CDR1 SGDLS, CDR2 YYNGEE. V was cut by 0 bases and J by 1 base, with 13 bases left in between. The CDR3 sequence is CASSVGTDGTQETQYF. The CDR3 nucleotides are TGTGCCAGCAGCGTAGGAACAGACGGTACCCAAGAGACCCAGTACTTC. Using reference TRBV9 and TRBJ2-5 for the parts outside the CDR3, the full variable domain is DSGVTQTPKHLITATGQRVTLRCSPRSGDLSVYWYQQSLDQGLQFLIQYYNGEERAKGNILERFSAQQFPDLHSELNLSSLELGDSALYFCASSVGTDGTQETQYFGPGTRLLVL.

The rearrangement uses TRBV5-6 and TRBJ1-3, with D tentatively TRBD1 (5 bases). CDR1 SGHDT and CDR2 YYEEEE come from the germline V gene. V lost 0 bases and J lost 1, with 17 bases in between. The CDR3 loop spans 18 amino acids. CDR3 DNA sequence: TGTGCCAGCAGCTTGGTTGGGCAGGGAACAAGTTCTGGAAACACCATATATTTT. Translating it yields CASSLVGQGTSSGNTIYF.

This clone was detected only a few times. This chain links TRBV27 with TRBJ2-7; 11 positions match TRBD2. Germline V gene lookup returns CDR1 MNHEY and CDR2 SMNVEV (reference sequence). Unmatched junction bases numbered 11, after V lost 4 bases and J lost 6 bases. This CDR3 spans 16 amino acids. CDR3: CASSWIAGGLNGEQYF. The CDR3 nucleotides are TGTGCCAGCAGTTGGATAGCGGGAGGGCTAAACGGCGAGCAGTACTTC.

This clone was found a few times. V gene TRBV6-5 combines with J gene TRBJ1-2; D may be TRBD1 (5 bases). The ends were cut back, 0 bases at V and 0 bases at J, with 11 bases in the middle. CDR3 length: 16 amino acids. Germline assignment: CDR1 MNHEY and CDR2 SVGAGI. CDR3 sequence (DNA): TGTGCCAGCAGTTACTCCCGACTCAGGGCTAACTATGGCTACACCTTC. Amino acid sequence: CASSYSRLRANYGYTF.

The CDR3 spells CASSSGGFYEQYF. Here the CDR3 DNA reads TGCGCCAGCAGCTCGGGGGGGTTCTACGAGCAGTACTTC. The rearrangement uses TRBV5-1 and TRBJ2-7, with 8 bases fitting TRBD2. The CDR3 length is 13 residues. The germline V gene encodes CDR1 SGHRS and CDR2 YFSETQ. V shed 3 bases and J 3 bases; nucleotides not matched to a gene: 2.

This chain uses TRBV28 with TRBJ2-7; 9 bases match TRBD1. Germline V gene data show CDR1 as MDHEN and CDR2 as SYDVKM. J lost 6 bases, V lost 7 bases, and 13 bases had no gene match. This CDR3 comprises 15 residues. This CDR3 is CASNTGGTGKREQYF. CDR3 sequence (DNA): TGTGCCAGCAACACCGGGGGGACAGGGAAGCGCGAGCAGTACTTC.

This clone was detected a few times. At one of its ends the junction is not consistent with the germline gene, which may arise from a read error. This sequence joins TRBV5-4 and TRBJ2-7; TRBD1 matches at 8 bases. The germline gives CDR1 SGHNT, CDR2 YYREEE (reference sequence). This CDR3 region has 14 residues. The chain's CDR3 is CASSLPGGSHEQYF. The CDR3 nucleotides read TGTGCCAGCAGCTTACCAGGGGGCTCCCACGAGCAGTACTTC.

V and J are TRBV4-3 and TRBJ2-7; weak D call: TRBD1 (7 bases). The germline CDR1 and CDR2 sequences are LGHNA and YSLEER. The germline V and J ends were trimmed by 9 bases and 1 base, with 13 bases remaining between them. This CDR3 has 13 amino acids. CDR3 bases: TGCGCCAGGCGGGACAGAATATCCTACGAGCAGTACTTC. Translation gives CARRDRISYEQYF.